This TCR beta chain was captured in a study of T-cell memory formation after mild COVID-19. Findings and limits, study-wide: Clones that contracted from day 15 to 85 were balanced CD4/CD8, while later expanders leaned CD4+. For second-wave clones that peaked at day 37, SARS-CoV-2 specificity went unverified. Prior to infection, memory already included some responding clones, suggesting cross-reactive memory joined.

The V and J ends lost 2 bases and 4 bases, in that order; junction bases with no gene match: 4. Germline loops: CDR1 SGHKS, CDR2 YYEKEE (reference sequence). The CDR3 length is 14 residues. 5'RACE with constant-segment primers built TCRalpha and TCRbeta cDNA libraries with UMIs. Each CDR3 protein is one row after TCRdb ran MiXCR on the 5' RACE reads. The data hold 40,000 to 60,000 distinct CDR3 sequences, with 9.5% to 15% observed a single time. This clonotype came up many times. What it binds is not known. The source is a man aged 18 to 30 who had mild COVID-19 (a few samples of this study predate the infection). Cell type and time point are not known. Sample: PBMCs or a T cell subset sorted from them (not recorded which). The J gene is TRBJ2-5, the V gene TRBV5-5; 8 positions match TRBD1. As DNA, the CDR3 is TGTGCCAGCAGCTTCAGGGGGCCGGGAGAGACCCAGTACTTC. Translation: CASSFRGPGETQYF.